These 25 T cell receptor beta chains share one sample of origin, sequenced in a study of cytomegalovirus exposure and HLA in healthy donors. PCR used 60 Vbeta primers and 13 Jbeta primers. Data came from immunoSEQ multiplex PCR; TCRdb stores just in-frame clones and leaves some out. Of under 200,000 clones in the sample, roughly 84% were seen once. The specimen was PBMCs. Receptors originate from a male donor in good health and CMV-seronegative.

The rearrangement joins TRBV14 to TRBJ2-1, with 7 bases fitting TRBD2. The V and J ends lost 1 base and 0 bases, in that order; junction bases with no gene match: 6. The germline V gene encodes CDR1 SGHDN and CDR2 FVKESK. The CDR3 runs to 17 residues. CDR3 sequence reads: CASSQVVRGSSYNEQFF. The CDR3 DNA is TGTGCCAGCAGCCAAGTCGTCCGCGGGAGCTCCTACAATGAGCAGTTCTTC. The full variable domain, with the rest looked up from reference TRBV14 and TRBJ2-1, is EAGVTQFPSHSVIEKGQTVTLRCDPISGHDNLYWYRRVMGKEIKFLLHFVKESKQDESGMPNNRFLAERTGGTYSTLKVQPAELEDSGVYFCASSQVVRGSSYNEQFFGPGTRLTVL.

J is TRBJ2-3 and V is TRBV27, with TRBD2 identical over 8 bases. Trimming at V came to 5 bases and at J to 2 bases, leaving 9 bases not matched to a gene. Germline CDR1 and CDR2: MNHEY and SMNVEV (reference sequence). The length of the CDR3 is 16 residues. The CDR3 is CASSPGGVKVTDTQYF. CDR3 nucleotides: TGTGCCAGCAGTCCCGGGGGGGTGAAAGTCACAGATACGCAGTATTTT.

The J gene is TRBJ1-1, the V gene TRBV19; no firm D call. Trimming stripped 6 bases from V and 2 bases from J, with 19 bases between. CDR1 is LNHDA and CDR2 is SQIVND in the germline V gene (reference sequence). The CDR3 totals 16 residues. The CDR3 nucleotides read TGTGCCAGTAGCGCCGGACTCAACATAATAAACACTGAAGCTTTCTTT. Translated: CASSAGLNIINTEAFF.

For this clone: One end of the junction varies from germline; a read error may be responsible. The chain links TRBV6-1 to TRBJ1-4, with 7 bases fitting TRBD1. Germline V lookup: CDR1 MNHNS, CDR2 SASEGT. The CDR3 contains 14 residues. In DNA form, the CDR3 reads TGTGCCAGCAGGGGGACAGCAACTAATGAAAAACTGCTTTTT. Amino acids: CASRGTATNEKLLF.

This chain connects TRBV14 to TRBJ1-1; D is unclear. The length of the CDR3 is 13 residues. The germline V and J ends were trimmed by 6 bases and 0 bases, with 8 bases remaining between them. Germline V gives CDR1 SGHDN, CDR2 FVKESK. CDR3: CASSLKLNTEAFF. CDR3 bases: TGTGCCAGCAGTCTCAAGCTGAACACTGAAGCTTTCTTT. Full variable domain (missing parts from reference TRBV14 and TRBJ1-1): EAGVTQFPSHSVIEKGQTVTLRCDPISGHDNLYWYRRVMGKEIKFLLHFVKESKQDESGMPNNRFLAERTGGTYSTLKVQPAELEDSGVYFCASSLKLNTEAFFGQGTRLTVV.

This clone has a handful of counts. This chain links TRBV5-6 with TRBJ2-1; D gene ambiguous. Germline V gene data show CDR1 as SGHDT and CDR2 as YYEEEE. CDR3 length: 13 residues. V lost 2 bases to trimming and J lost 6 bases, with 9 bases between them. In DNA form, the CDR3 reads TGTGCCAGCAGCTTCGGTAGTAGCAATGAGCAGTTCTTC. Its translation: CASSFGSSNEQFF.

V usage is TRBV11-2 and J usage is TRBJ2-1, with TRBD2 matching over 7 bases. Trimming at V came to 5 bases and at J to 2 bases, leaving 6 bases not matched to a gene. CDR1 is SGHAT, CDR2 FQNNGV, per germline. The CDR3 totals 15 residues. CDR3 nucleotide sequence: TGTGCCAGCAGCCTCATAGCGGGCACCTACAATGAGCAGTTCTTC. Amino acid sequence: CASSLIAGTYNEQFF.

The chain carries TRBV5-1 and TRBJ2-3; perhaps TRBD2 as D (6 bases). The CDR3 length is 15 residues. Trimming stripped 0 bases from V and 0 bases from J, with 8 bases between. CDR1 is SGHRS, CDR2 YFSETQ, per germline. CDR3 region: CASSLAAGSTDTQYF. DNA for the CDR3: TGCGCCAGCAGCTTGGCGGCGGGAAGCACAGATACGCAGTATTTT.

This clone has a single count. The chain links TRBV7-2 to TRBJ2-1, with 12 bases matching TRBD2. The junction had 8 bases not matched to a gene; V was cut back by 5 bases and J by 9 bases. CDR1 and CDR2 (germline): SGHTA, FQGNSA. The CDR3 covers 15 residues. Here the CDR3 DNA reads TGTGCCAGCAGCCTTGAGACTAGCGGGAGCACTGAGCAGTTCTTC. Protein sequence: CASSLETSGSTEQFF.

The V and J genes are TRBV18 and TRBJ1-5; TRBD1 is a possible D gene (5 bases). Trimming took off 8 bases at V and 3 bases at J, with 20 bases between the two ends. The germline V gene has CDR1 KGHSH and CDR2 LQKENI. This CDR3 has 16 residues. CDR3 protein: CASTTNGGFDNQPQHF. The CDR3 bases are TGTGCCAGCACAACCAATGGGGGGTTCGACAATCAGCCCCAGCATTTT.

The chain uses TRBV19 and TRBJ1-4; D is unresolved. The CDR3 totals 14 residues. Germline CDR1 and CDR2: LNHDA and SQIVND (reference sequence). V dropped 5 bases and J dropped 8 bases, with 15 bases sitting between them. CDR3 region: CASSDASGWEKLFF. The CDR3 DNA reads TGTGCCAGTAGTGACGCTTCAGGCTGGGAAAAACTGTTTTTT.

The chain links TRBV5-6 to TRBJ2-1; D gene unclear. Trimming shortened V by 0 bases and J by 8 bases, and 9 bases separated the two germline ends. The germline V gene has CDR1 SGHDT and CDR2 YYEEEE. The CDR3 is made up of 13 amino acids. The DNA of the CDR3 is TGTGCCAGCAGCTTGGCGTACACCCATGAGCAGTTCTTC. Protein sequence: CASSLAYTHEQFF. Full variable domain (remainder filled in from reference TRBV5-6 and TRBJ2-1): DAGVTQSPTHLIKTRGQQVTLRCSPKSGHDTVSWYQQALGQGPQFIFQYYEEEERQRGNFPDRFSGHQFPNYSSELNVNALLLGDSALYLCASSLAYTHEQFFGPGTRLTVL.

The chain links TRBV6-1 to TRBJ2-6; maybe TRBD2 (5 bases). This CDR3 has 16 amino acids. The V end was cut by 2 bases, the J end by 0 bases, with 8 bases between. Looked up from germline, CDR1 is MNHNS and CDR2 is SASEGT. The CDR3 nucleotides read TGTGCCAGCAGTGAAAGGGAGTTCTCTGGGGCCAACGTCCTGACTTTC. This sequence encodes CASSEREFSGANVLTF.

The rearrangement links TRBV5-4 to TRBJ2-7; TRBD1 matches 7 bases. The V segment lost 1 base and the J segment 4 bases; nucleotides outside the gene matches: 11. The CDR3 covers 16 residues. CDR1 SGHNT and CDR2 YYREEE come from the germline V gene (reference sequence). CDR3 protein: CASSLSVAGGMYEQYF. CDR3 nucleotide sequence: TGTGCCAGCAGCTTGTCAGTGGCAGGGGGAATGTACGAGCAGTACTTC.

This rearrangement joins TRBV7-2 to TRBJ2-3; TRBD2 aligns across 14 bases. CDR1 is SGHTA and CDR2 is FQGNSA in the germline V gene. Trimming removed 2 bases from V and 2 bases from J; junction bases left unmatched: 9. CDR3 length: 19 amino acids. CDR3 nucleotide sequence: TGTGCCAGCAGCTTAAGACTAGCGGGAGGGATAAAAATCACAGATACGCAGTATTTT. Residues: CASSLRLAGGIKITDTQYF.

The chain couples TRBV7-2 to TRBJ1-2; the D is unclear. Trimming took off 1 base at V and 3 bases at J, with 15 bases between the two ends. The CDR3 is made up of 16 amino acids. CDR1 SGHTA and CDR2 FQGNSA come from the germline V gene. The DNA of the CDR3 is TGTGCCAGCAGCTTAGGCGGGTTTCGTTCCCACTATGGCTACACCTTC. Protein: CASSLGGFRSHYGYTF.

The chain links TRBV2 to TRBJ2-1; 9 positions agree with TRBD2. V trimming: 4 bases; J trimming: 7 bases; junction bases outside the gene matches: 8. Germline CDR1 and CDR2: SNHLY and FYNNEI. This CDR3 is 15 amino acids long. DNA for the CDR3: TGTGCCAGCAGTGTGGCTAGCGGGGTATGGAATGAGCAGTTCTTC. Protein product: CASSVASGVWNEQFF.

This clone has just one count. V and J are TRBV27 and TRBJ1-5; TRBD1 is a possible D gene (5 bases). V was shortened by 6 bases and J by 1 base, with 25 bases between the two germline ends. Germline lookup yields CDR1 MNHEY and CDR2 SMNVEV (reference sequence). This CDR3 is built from 19 residues. CDR3 amino acids: CASSPLPPPGRGSNQPQHF. The CDR3 DNA is TGTGCCAGCAGCCCATTACCCCCCCCCGGGAGGGGAAGCAATCAGCCCCAGCATTTT.

This clone was detected only once. This chain connects TRBV6-1 to TRBJ1-3, with unresolved D. The length of the CDR3 is 14 residues. Germline V gene sequence: CDR1 MNHNS, CDR2 SASEGT. Trimming removed 2 bases at V and 2 bases at J, with 7 bases between. The CDR3 sequence is CASSEYGPGNTIYF. DNA of the CDR3: TGTGCCAGCAGTGAATACGGTCCTGGAAACACCATATATTTT.

This chain connects TRBV6-5 to TRBJ1-3; D is perhaps TRBD1 (6 bases). This CDR3 region has 14 residues. The germline gives CDR1 MNHEY, CDR2 SVGAGI. Trimming took off 6 bases at V and 1 base at J, with 10 bases between the two ends. CDR3 bases: TGTGCCAGCAGCGACACAGGGTCTGGAAACACCATATATTTT. Protein: CASSDTGSGNTIYF.

The gene calls are TRBV9 and TRBJ2-1; TRBD2 matches 9 bases. In germline, CDR1 is SGDLS, CDR2 YYNGEE. The CDR3 has 15 amino acids. V shed 1 base and J 8 bases; nucleotides not matched to a gene: 7. CDR3 DNA: TGTGCCAGCAGCGTACTAGGTAGCGGGAGCCATGAGCAGTTCTTC. Translated, it gives CASSVLGSGSHEQFF. Full variable domain (rest looked up from reference TRBV9 and TRBJ2-1): DSGVTQTPKHLITATGQRVTLRCSPRSGDLSVYWYQQSLDQGLQFLIQYYNGEERAKGNILERFSAQQFPDLHSELNLSSLELGDSALYFCASSVLGSGSHEQFFGPGTRLTVL.

The table lists this clone with a few counts. The V and J genes are TRBV6-5 and TRBJ1-2, with 8 bases fitting TRBD1. The CDR3 consists of 13 residues. Germline-derived CDR1 and CDR2 are MNHEY and SVGAGI. V lost 5 bases, J lost 4 bases, and 3 bases stayed unmatched. In nucleotides, the CDR3 is TGTGCCAGCAGTGCGGACAGGGTCTATGGCTACACCTTC. Its translation: CASSADRVYGYTF.

The chain uses TRBV6-1 and TRBJ1-1; no clear D gene. Germline V gene data show CDR1 as MNHNS and CDR2 as SASEGT. CDR3 size: 12 residues. With 8 bases removed from V and 3 bases from J, the gap between germline ends came to 10 bases. CDR3 coding DNA: TGTGCCAGCGGTTCCGAGTACACTGAAGCTTTCTTT. Amino acid sequence: CASGSEYTEAFF.

V is TRBV5-6 and J is TRBJ2-1; D is unclear. Deletions cut 9 bases from V and 9 bases from J, with 19 bases between. Germline V gene lookup returns CDR1 SGHDT and CDR2 YYEEEE. CDR3 length: 13 residues. CDR3 in DNA: TGTGCCACCAGGCTAGGTACGTTCGGTGAGCAGTTCTTC. It yields the protein CATRLGTFGEQFF.

The chain is built from TRBV2 and TRBJ1-5; 7 bases line up with TRBD1. Germline V CDR1 and CDR2: SNHLY, FYNNEI. CDR3 length equals 13 residues. J lost 7 bases, V lost 4 bases, and 4 bases had no gene match. CDR3: CASSGQGGQPQHF. The CDR3, as DNA: TGTGCCAGCAGTGGACAGGGCGGGCAGCCCCAGCATTTT.